This T cell receptor (beta chain) was recorded in a study of blood T cell repertoires in COVID-19 (dated by TCRdb to about 2020). Background for the entire study: Samples covering the acute and convalescent phases of COVID-19 were provided by collaborators in the United States, Italy and Spain. The material from the prospective study consisted of cDNA or gDNA derived from T cells, B-cell-depleted T cells, or PBMCs. HLA class I and class II types, where available, came from metadata supplied by the sample provider rather than from assay-based typing. The dataset comprised deeply sampled blood TCRbeta repertoires from subjects exposed to, actively infected with, or recovered from COVID-19. The repertoires were released in a freely available public database meant as a resource for research on the immune response to SARS-CoV-2. Samples were obtained from the ongoing ImmuneRACE study (first 160 participants) and from over 1,000 subjects provided by 6 global collaborators. A de-identified subject ID, COVID-19 status, age in years and sex were almost always included in the sample metadata.

Collaborating institutions collected whole blood in K2EDTA tubes following their own protocols. For TCRbeta analysis, collaborator samples were shipped as frozen whole blood, as isolated PBMCs, or as DNA extracted from either sample type. This clone appeared once. Its antigen is still unknown. No per-base quality is available; no much larger clone lies one base away. Results and caveats for the whole study, not just this receptor: How much clinical and demographic metadata was included differed by source and by participant, and the metadata was provided uncurated.

From the cysteine up to the phenylalanine, the CDR3 has a length of 16 residues. Of all the DNA, just the CDR3 is kept, 48 bases in frame from base 1. The junction carries 16 bases between V and J, which are trimmed by 6 bases and 0 bases respectively. Taken from the germline V gene, the CDR1 and CDR2 loops are MDHEN and SYDVKM. TCRbeta CDR3 regions were amplified from genomic DNA using the immunoSEQ Assay, a bias-controlled multiplex PCR. As for how the authors treated the data: Nucleated cell counts per sample were estimated from amplification of reference gene primers within the assay. To quantify the absolute abundance of each unique TCRbeta CDR3 rearrangement, sequence reads were collapsed and filtered. For each sample, productive Simpson clonality was calculated as the square root of Simpson's diversity index across productive rearrangements. In TCRdb, the immuneACCESS table is reduced to in-frame sequences with V and J assigned. These tables do not hold every clone; where another copy was compared, an unresolved V gene accounts for under half, and the others remain unexplained. The V and J calls and the clone size are those of that table, but D and trimming were determined from the DNA. This sample comprises some 90,000 clones, 80% of them detected only once. The ten largest clones capture around a tenth of the sample.

This receptor was taken from a woman in her 70s with acute or convalescent COVID-19. The source material was peripheral blood. This chain is built from TRBV28 and TRBJ2-3; the D gene is perhaps TRBD2, from 5 matching bases. The DNA sequence is given as TGTGCCAGCAGGCCGCAGCGGAGCCTGAGCACAGATACGCAGTATTTT. Its translation is CASRPQRSLSTDTQYF.